This entry lists 27 T cell receptor beta chains sequenced from one sample in a study of CD8 T cells in ankylosing spondylitis. The study, taken as a whole, reports: Seemingly characteristic of ankylosing spondylitis blood was a TCR beta motif consisting of under ten highly homologous variants.

Their target antigens are unknown. TCRdb recomputed calls from the 5' RACE reads with MiXCR, one row per CDR3 protein. The data contain about 700,000 distinct CDR3 sequences, around 20% of them singletons. The sequencing input was blood, either unsorted or a sorted T cell fraction (not recorded which). The receptors were gathered from a male donor with ankylosing spondylitis.

The genes are TRBV29-1 and TRBJ1-2; TRBD1 agrees at 10 bases. V lost 3 bases to trimming and J lost 2 bases; unmatched junction nucleotides: 3. The CDR3 is 14 residues long. Germline V gene data show CDR1 as SQVTM and CDR2 as ANQGSEA. The CDR3 DNA follows: TGCAGCGTTGATAAGGGACAGGGGAACTATGGCTACACCTTC. It yields the protein CSVDKGQGNYGYTF.

The rearrangement links TRBV6-2 or TRBV6-3 to TRBJ2-6; tentatively, D is TRBD2 (5 bases). The V and J ends lost 4 bases and 0 bases respectively, with 10 bases between them. The CDR3 runs 16 residues. Germline assignment: CDR1 MNHEY and CDR2 SVGEGT. The CDR3 spells CASSSEVHSGANVLTF. The CDR3 DNA follows: TGTGCCAGCAGTTCGGAGGTTCACTCTGGGGCCAACGTCCTGACTTTC.

This clonotype was observed a handful of times. V usage is TRBV15 and J usage is TRBJ2-1, with 8 bases fitting TRBD2. The CDR3 consists of 18 residues. Germline-derived CDR1 and CDR2 are LNHNV and YYDKDF (reference sequence). V dropped 0 bases and J dropped 10; count of bases not matched to a gene: 17. The CDR3 loop is CATSRDTREDPIQGEQFF. The CDR3 DNA is TGTGCCACCAGCAGAGATACGCGGGAGGACCCTATACAAGGGGAGCAGTTCTTC.

A few counts support this clonotype. The V call is TRBV2, the J call TRBJ1-6; TRBD1 aligns across 7 bases. Germline lookup yields CDR1 SNHLY and CDR2 FYNNEI. V dropped 2 bases and J dropped 6; count of bases not matched to a gene: 4. CDR3 length: 15 amino acids. CDR3 DNA sequence: TGTGCCAGCAGTGAATACAGGGGACCTAATTCACCCCTCCACTTT. Translation: CASSEYRGPNSPLHF.

The rearrangement joins TRBV3-1 to TRBJ2-1; weak D call: TRBD1 (6 bases). CDR1 and CDR2 from the germline V gene are LGHDT and YNNKEL (reference sequence). The CDR3 consists of 16 residues. V was trimmed by 2 bases and J by 2 bases, leaving 13 bases between them. The CDR3 sequence is CASSQFRGIPYNEQFF. CDR3 DNA sequence: TGTGCCAGCAGCCAATTTAGGGGGATTCCCTACAATGAGCAGTTCTTC.

The chain uses TRBV27 and TRBJ1-1; no definite D call. Trimming took off 6 bases at V and 1 base at J, with 12 bases between the two ends. The CDR3 is made up of 14 amino acids. CDR1 is MNHEY and CDR2 is SMNVEV in the germline V gene (reference sequence). The CDR3 region is CASRLGVRNTEAFF. In nucleotides, the CDR3 is TGTGCCAGCAGGCTGGGTGTTAGGAACACTGAAGCTTTCTTT.

The chain combines TRBV18 with TRBJ1-1, with D unresolved. Germline V gene data show CDR1 as KGHSH and CDR2 as LQKENI. This CDR3 spans 15 amino acids. V lost 3 bases, J lost 1 base, and 12 bases lay in between. The CDR3 reads CASSPTPFWNTEAFF. The CDR3 DNA follows: TGTGCCAGCTCACCTACCCCTTTCTGGAACACTGAAGCTTTCTTT.

The chain couples TRBV10-3 to TRBJ1-5; unclear D gene. CDR3 length equals 14 residues. Germline V lookup: CDR1 ENHRY, CDR2 SYGVKD. V lost 3 bases to trimming and J lost 5 bases, with 11 bases between them. In nucleotides, the CDR3 is TGTGCCATCAGTGATCGGCAGTACGATCAGCCCCAGCATTTT. It translates to CAISDRQYDQPQHF.

The sample holds a few counts of this clonotype. The V and J genes are TRBV5-1 and TRBJ2-7; D possibly corresponds to TRBD1 (6 bases). The CDR3 is made up of 15 amino acids. The V and J ends lost 4 bases and 0 bases respectively, with 14 bases between them. Germline V lookup: CDR1 SGHRS, CDR2 YFSETQ. CDR3 region: CASSADSSSSYEQYF. CDR3 nucleotides: TGCGCCAGCAGCGCGGACAGTTCGAGCTCCTACGAGCAGTACTTC. Full variable domain (missing parts from reference TRBV5-1 and TRBJ2-7): KAGVTQTPRYLIKTRGQQVTLSCSPISGHRSVSWYQQTPGQGLQFLFEYFSETQRNKGNFPGRFSGRQFSNSRSEMNVSTLELGDSALYLCASSADSSSSYEQYFGPGTRLTVT.

This clonotype occurred a few times. This chain joins TRBV2 and TRBJ2-3; 7 bases are shared with TRBD1. The V gene end was trimmed by 8 bases and the J gene end by 2 bases; junction bases not matched to a gene: 4. The CDR3 loop spans 13 amino acids. Germline V gene lookup returns CDR1 SNHLY and CDR2 FYNNEI. The CDR3 DNA sequence: TGTGCCAGCCGGGGACAGTTCACAGATACGCAGTATTTT. This encodes CASRGQFTDTQYF.

This clonotype was observed a handful of times. The genes are TRBV11-2 and TRBJ2-5; the match to TRBD2 covers 7 bases. The CDR3 runs to 14 residues. V lost 5 bases to trimming and J lost 5 bases; unmatched junction nucleotides: 8. Germline V lookup: CDR1 SGHAT, CDR2 FQNNGV. CDR3 residues: CASSPRLAQETQYF. The CDR3 DNA is TGTGCCAGCAGCCCACGACTAGCCCAGGAGACCCAGTACTTC.

This clonotype was found a few times. CDR3 DNA sequence: TGTGCCAGCAGCCCCCGGACAGGAAGACAAGAGACCCAGTACTTC. Its protein is CASSPRTGRQETQYF. This chain uses TRBV12-3 or TRBV12-4 with TRBJ2-5, with 7 bases matching TRBD1. The CDR3 has 15 amino acids. The V gene end was trimmed by 6 bases and the J gene end by 2 bases; junction bases not matched to a gene: 9.

The chain recombines TRBV29-1 with TRBJ2-1; tentatively, D is TRBD2 (6 bases). CDR1 and CDR2 (germline): SQVTM, ANQGSEA. This CDR3 comprises 12 residues. Trimming left V 4 bases short and J 4 bases short, with 8 bases between. CDR3 sequence reads: CSVVRGYNEQFF. The DNA of the CDR3 is TGCAGCGTTGTGCGGGGTTACAATGAGCAGTTCTTC.

The sample holds a few counts of this clonotype. V is TRBV5-1 and J is TRBJ2-1; TRBD2 matches at 9 bases. J lost 4 bases, V lost 2 bases, and 4 bases had no gene match. This CDR3 comprises 15 residues. Germline-derived CDR1 and CDR2 are SGHRS and YFSETQ. CDR3 loop: CASSFYSGSYNEQFF. CDR3 nucleotide sequence: TGCGCCAGCAGCTTCTATAGCGGGAGTTACAATGAGCAGTTCTTC.

This chain links TRBV7-9 with TRBJ2-1, with D tentatively TRBD2 (5 bases). The CDR3 covers 13 residues. Trimming shortened V by 5 bases and J by 8 bases, and 13 bases separated the two germline ends. Germline-derived CDR1 and CDR2 are SEHNR and FQNEAQ (reference sequence). CDR3 sequence reads: CASSPSTRDEQFF. The CDR3 DNA reads TGTGCCAGCAGCCCCTCCACTAGGGATGAGCAGTTCTTC.

This clonotype was counted a few times. The chain couples TRBV3-1 to TRBJ1-3; D is undetermined. This CDR3 spans 11 amino acids. CDR1 LGHDT and CDR2 YNNKEL come from the germline V gene (reference sequence). Trimming cost V 2 bases and J 7 bases, with 3 bases left between them. The CDR3 here is CASSQTNTIYF. The CDR3 coding sequence is TGTGCCAGCAGCCAAACGAACACCATATATTTT.

This chain connects TRBV5-1 to TRBJ1-1, with unresolved D. This CDR3 spans 12 amino acids. The germline V gene has CDR1 SGHRS and CDR2 YFSETQ. V was cut by 7 bases and J by 4 bases, with 11 bases left in between. For the CDR3, the DNA is TGCGCCAGCCGGACTACGGGCACTGAAGCTTTCTTT. Protein product: CASRTTGTEAFF.

The chain joins TRBV4-2 to TRBJ1-1, with D possibly being TRBD1 (5 bases). The CDR3 runs 16 residues. Germline V gene sequence: CDR1 LGHNA, CDR2 YNFKEQ. The V end was cut by 5 bases, the J end by 1 base, with 17 bases between. The chain's CDR3 is CASSFTTGGKNTEAFF. The CDR3 DNA follows: TGTGCCAGCAGCTTCACAACCGGGGGAAAGAACACTGAAGCTTTCTTT.

The chain carries TRBV2 and TRBJ1-2; 8 positions match TRBD1. Germline V CDR1 and CDR2: SNHLY, FYNNEI. The CDR3 runs 13 residues. V shed 10 bases and J 0 bases; nucleotides not matched to a gene: 4. The CDR3 protein is CATSQGANYGYTF. CDR3 bases: TGTGCCACCTCACAGGGGGCTAACTATGGCTACACCTTC. Looking up the rest from reference TRBV2 and TRBJ1-2 gives the full variable domain: EPEVTQTPSHQVTQMGQEVILRCVPISNHLYFYWYRQILGQKVEFLVSFYNNEISEKSEIFDDQFSVERPDGSNFTLKIRSTKLEDSAMYFCATSQGANYGYTFGSGTRLTVV.

This clonotype was picked up many times. This chain uses TRBV6-5 with TRBJ2-7; 8 positions match TRBD1. CDR1 and CDR2 (germline): MNHEY, SVGAGI. Losses at the gene ends were 4 bases for V and 2 bases for J; bases not matched to a gene: 7. The length of the CDR3 is 15 residues. CDR3 sequence: CASSFTGGATYEQYF. As DNA, the CDR3 is TGTGCCAGCAGTTTCACAGGGGGAGCAACCTACGAGCAGTACTTC.

This clonotype was seen more than once but under ten times. The J gene is TRBJ2-7, the V gene TRBV12-3 or TRBV12-4; D possibly corresponds to TRBD1 (5 bases). The ends were cut back, 2 bases at V and 6 bases at J, with 11 bases in the middle. The CDR3 has 13 residues. The CDR3: CASSLKGQGEQYF. The CDR3 nucleotides read TGTGCCAGCAGTTTAAAGGGTCAGGGCGAGCAGTACTTC.

This clonotype was counted a few times. The chain employs TRBV3-1 and TRBJ2-1; 11 bases agree with TRBD2. V lost 4 bases to trimming and J lost 2 bases; unmatched junction nucleotides: 13. CDR1 is LGHDT and CDR2 is YNNKEL in the germline V gene (reference sequence). CDR3 length: 19 amino acids. Here the CDR3 DNA reads TGTGCCAGCAGCCTCACCCCGGGACTAGCGGAGCCTACCTACAATGAGCAGTTCTTC. Its translation: CASSLTPGLAEPTYNEQFF.

The chain recombines TRBV12-3 or TRBV12-4 with TRBJ2-1; D is possibly TRBD1 (5 bases). The CDR3 consists of 13 residues. V was clipped by 3 bases and J by 4 bases, with 7 bases between them. CDR3 nucleotide sequence: TGTGCCAGCAGTTTCAAGGGGTACAATGAGCAGTTCTTC. Its translation: CASSFKGYNEQFF.

The chain employs TRBV4-1 and TRBJ2-7; 10 bases are shared with TRBD2. Unmatched junction bases numbered 13, after V lost 6 bases and J lost 5 bases. This CDR3 region has 16 residues. Germline CDR1 and CDR2: MGHRA and YSYEKL. The CDR3 protein is CASSREPGLATNEQYF. CDR3 in DNA: TGCGCCAGCAGTCGCGAGCCGGGACTAGCGACGAACGAGCAGTACTTC.

The chain combines TRBV18 with TRBJ2-7; D perhaps matches TRBD1 (5 bases). The CDR3 is 13 amino acids. Germline V lookup: CDR1 KGHSH, CDR2 LQKENI. Between the trimmed V and J ends, which lost 4 bases and 5 bases, there was a span of 12 bases. Written as DNA, the CDR3 is TGTGCCAGCTCACAAAGCAGGGATGACGAGCAGTACTTC. It encodes CASSQSRDDEQYF. The variable domain in full, completed from reference TRBV18 and TRBJ2-7, reads NAGVMQNPRHLVRRRGQEARLRCSPMKGHSHVYWYRQLPEEGLKFMVYLQKENIIDESGMPKERFSAEFPKEGPSILRIQQVVRGDSAAYFCASSQSRDDEQYFGPGTRLTVT.

This clonotype has just a few counts. The J gene is TRBJ2-2, the V gene TRBV20-1; D remains ambiguous. The CDR3 covers 12 residues. V was pared by 4 bases and J by 2 bases, with 5 bases between. Germline CDR1 and CDR2: DFQATT and SNEGSKA (reference sequence). CDR3 sequence reads: CSANGNTGELFF. CDR3 DNA sequence: TGCAGTGCTAACGGAAACACCGGGGAGCTGTTTTTT.

This clonotype was recorded many times. This sequence joins TRBV5-5 and TRBJ2-3; D is tentatively TRBD1 or TRBD2 (6 bases each). Germline-derived CDR1 and CDR2 are SGHKS and YYEKEE (reference sequence). The V end was cut by 4 bases, the J end by 0 bases, with 12 bases between. CDR3 length: 15 residues. The CDR3 reads CASSQGTASTDTQYF. The CDR3 nucleotides read TGTGCCAGCAGCCAGGGGACTGCTAGCACAGATACGCAGTATTTT.